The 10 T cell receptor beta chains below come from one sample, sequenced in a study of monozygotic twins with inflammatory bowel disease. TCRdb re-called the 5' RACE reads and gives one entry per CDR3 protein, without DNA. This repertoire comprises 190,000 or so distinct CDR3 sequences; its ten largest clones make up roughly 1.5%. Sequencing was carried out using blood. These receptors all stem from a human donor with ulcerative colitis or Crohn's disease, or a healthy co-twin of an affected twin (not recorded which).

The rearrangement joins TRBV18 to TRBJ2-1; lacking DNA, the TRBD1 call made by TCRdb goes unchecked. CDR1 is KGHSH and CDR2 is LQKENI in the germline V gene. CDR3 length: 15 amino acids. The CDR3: CASSSLDGGTNEQFF.

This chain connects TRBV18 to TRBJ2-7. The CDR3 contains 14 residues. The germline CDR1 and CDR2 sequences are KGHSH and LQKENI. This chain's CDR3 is CASSQTQQTYEQYF. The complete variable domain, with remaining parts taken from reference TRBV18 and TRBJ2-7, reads NAGVMQNPRHLVRRRGQEARLRCSPMKGHSHVYWYRQLPEEGLKFMVYLQKENIIDESGMPKERFSAEFPKEGPSILRIQQVVRGDSAAYFCASSQTQQTYEQYFGPGTRLTVT.

CDR3: CASMNSGNTIYF. The rearrangement joins TRBV6-6 to TRBJ1-3. Germline-derived CDR1 and CDR2 are MNHNY and SVGAGI (reference sequence). The CDR3 has 12 residues.

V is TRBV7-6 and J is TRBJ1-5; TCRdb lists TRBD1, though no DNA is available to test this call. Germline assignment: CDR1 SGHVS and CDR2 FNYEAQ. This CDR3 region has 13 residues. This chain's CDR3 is CASSFGQYQPQHF. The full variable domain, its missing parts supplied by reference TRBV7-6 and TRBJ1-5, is GAGVSQSPRYKVTKRGQDVALRCDPISGHVSLYWYRQALGQGPEFLTYFNYEAQQDKSGLPNDRFSAERPEGSISTLTIQRTEQRDSAMYRCASSFGQYQPQHFGDGTRLSIL.

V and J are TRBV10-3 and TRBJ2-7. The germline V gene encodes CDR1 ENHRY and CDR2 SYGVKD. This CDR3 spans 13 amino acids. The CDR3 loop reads CAISESTFNEQYF.

The CDR3 is CASSRMQAGGNEKLFF. This rearrangement joins TRBV11-2 to TRBJ1-4; TCRdb calls TRBD1, which cannot be checked without DNA. The CDR3 is made up of 16 amino acids. Germline loops: CDR1 SGHAT, CDR2 FQNNGV.

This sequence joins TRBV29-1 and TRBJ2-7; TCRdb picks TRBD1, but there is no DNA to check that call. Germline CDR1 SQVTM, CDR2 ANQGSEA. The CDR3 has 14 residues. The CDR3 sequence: CSVGAGGLSYEQYF.

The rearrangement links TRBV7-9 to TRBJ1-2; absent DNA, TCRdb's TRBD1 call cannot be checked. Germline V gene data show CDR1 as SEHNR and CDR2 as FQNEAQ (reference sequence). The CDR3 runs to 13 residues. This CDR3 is CASSLRTGDGYTF.

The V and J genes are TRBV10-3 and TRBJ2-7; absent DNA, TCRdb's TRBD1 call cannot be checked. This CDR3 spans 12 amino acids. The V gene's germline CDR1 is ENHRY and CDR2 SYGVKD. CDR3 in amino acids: CAISERGYEQYF.

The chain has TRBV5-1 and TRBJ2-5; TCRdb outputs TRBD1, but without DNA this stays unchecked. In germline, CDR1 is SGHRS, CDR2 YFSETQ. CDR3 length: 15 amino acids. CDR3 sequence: CASSFGAVAQETQYF. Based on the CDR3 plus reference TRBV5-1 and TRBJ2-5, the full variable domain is KAGVTQTPRYLIKTRGQQVTLSCSPISGHRSVSWYQQTPGQGLQFLFEYFSETQRNKGNFPGRFSGRQFSNSRSEMNVSTLELGDSALYLCASSFGAVAQETQYFGPGTRLLVL.